The clone carrying this T cell receptor (beta chain) was detected a few times. Its specificity is unknown. The record originates from a study of naive and memory T cell subsets. Both TRBC1 and TRBC2 were covered by a beta constant-region primer of two equimolar oligonucleotides. The ligated cDNA underwent four PCR rounds using SP2 and nested alpha and beta constant-region primers. One entry per CDR3 protein results from TCRdb running MiXCR on the UMI-ligation and nested PCR reads. The top ten hold around 2.8% of the sample, which has over 100,000 distinct CDR3 sequences, about 14% seen once. Broader study findings: A few larger clonotypes appeared in naive repertoires, especially CD8, possibly memory cells re-expressing CD45RA. There was no ground truth to check naive and memory subset results.

Germline V gene sequence: CDR1 SEHNR, CDR2 FQNEAQ (reference sequence). V was trimmed by 1 base and J by 4 bases, leaving 7 bases between them. There are 13 residues in the CDR3. This receptor was obtained from a human donor in good health. What was sequenced was naive CD8+ T cells from blood. This chain connects TRBV7-9 to TRBJ1-2, with TRBD1 as a possible D gene (5 bases). CDR3 nucleotide sequence: TGTGCCAGCAGCTTAGGGACACTCTATGGCTACACCTTC. Amino acids: CASSLGTLYGYTF. The full variable domain, its missing parts supplied by reference TRBV7-9 and TRBJ1-2, is DTGVSQNPRHKITKRGQNVTFRCDPISEHNRLYWYRQTLGQGPEFLTYFQNEAQLEKSRLLSDRFSAERPKGSFSTLEIQRTEQGDSAMYLCASSLGTLYGYTFGSGTRLTVV.